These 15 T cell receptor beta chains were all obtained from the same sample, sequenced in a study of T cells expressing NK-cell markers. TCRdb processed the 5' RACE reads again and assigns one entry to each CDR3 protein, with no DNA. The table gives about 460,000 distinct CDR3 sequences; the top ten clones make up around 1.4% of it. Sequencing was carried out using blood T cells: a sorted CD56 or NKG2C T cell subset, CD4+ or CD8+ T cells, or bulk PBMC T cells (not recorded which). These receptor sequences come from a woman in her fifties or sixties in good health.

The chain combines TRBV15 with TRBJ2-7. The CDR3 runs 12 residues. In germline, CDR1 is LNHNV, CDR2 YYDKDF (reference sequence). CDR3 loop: CATSRDRYEQYF.

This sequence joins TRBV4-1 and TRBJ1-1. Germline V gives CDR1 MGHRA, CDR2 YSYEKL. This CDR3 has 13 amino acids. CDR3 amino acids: CASSQDGTFEAFF.

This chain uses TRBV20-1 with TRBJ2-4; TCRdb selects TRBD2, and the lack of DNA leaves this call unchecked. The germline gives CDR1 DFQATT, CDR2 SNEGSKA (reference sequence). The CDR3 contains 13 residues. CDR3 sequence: CSATSGIQNIQYF.

The CDR3 sequence: CASRGGIPGQENIQYF. The chain employs TRBV6-1 and TRBJ2-4; TCRdb proposes TRBD1, but this gene call is untestable without DNA. The CDR3 contains 16 residues. Germline CDR1 is MNHNS and CDR2 is SASEGT.

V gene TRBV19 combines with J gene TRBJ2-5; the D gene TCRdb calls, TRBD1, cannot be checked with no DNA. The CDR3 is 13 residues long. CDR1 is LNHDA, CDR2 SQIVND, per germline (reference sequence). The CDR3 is CASSNEAPEKQYF.

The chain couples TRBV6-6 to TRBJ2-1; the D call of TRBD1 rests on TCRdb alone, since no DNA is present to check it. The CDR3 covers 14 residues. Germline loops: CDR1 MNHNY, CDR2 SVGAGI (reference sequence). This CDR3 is CASSYSGPGNEQFF.

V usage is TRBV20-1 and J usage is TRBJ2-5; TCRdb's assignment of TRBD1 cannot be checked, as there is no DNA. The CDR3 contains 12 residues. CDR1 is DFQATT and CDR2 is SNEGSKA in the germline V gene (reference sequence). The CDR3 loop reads CSATGGSGTQYF.

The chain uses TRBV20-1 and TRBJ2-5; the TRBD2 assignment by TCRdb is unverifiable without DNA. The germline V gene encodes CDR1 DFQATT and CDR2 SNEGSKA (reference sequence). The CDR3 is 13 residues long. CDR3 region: CSAPTWGKETQYF.

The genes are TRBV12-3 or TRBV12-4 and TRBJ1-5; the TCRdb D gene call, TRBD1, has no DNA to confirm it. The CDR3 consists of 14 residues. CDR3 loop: CASSLKSVDQPQHF.

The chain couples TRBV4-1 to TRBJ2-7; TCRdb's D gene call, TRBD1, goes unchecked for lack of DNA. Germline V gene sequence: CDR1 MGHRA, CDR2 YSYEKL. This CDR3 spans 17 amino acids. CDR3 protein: CASSQDTWTGRPYEQYF.

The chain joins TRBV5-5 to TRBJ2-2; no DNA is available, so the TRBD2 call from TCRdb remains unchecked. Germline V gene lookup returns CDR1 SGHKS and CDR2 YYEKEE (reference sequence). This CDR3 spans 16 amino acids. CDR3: CASSLRLAPNTGELFF.

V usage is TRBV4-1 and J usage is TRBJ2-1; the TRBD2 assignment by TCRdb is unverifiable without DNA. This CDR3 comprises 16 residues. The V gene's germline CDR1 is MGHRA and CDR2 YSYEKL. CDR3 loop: CASSQDRGLAGYEQFF.

CDR3: CASSQGGSIYQETQYF. This sequence joins TRBV11-3 and TRBJ2-5; TCRdb indicates TRBD1, and absent DNA this call remains unverified. Germline-derived CDR1 and CDR2 are SGHNT and YENEEA. This CDR3 has 16 residues.

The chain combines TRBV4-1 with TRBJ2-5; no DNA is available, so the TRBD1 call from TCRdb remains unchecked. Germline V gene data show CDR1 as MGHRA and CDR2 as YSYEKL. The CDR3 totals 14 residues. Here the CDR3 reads CASGQGQYQETQYF.

This CDR3 is CASTHLTRGTGELFF. The V and J genes are TRBV12-3 or TRBV12-4 and TRBJ2-2. The CDR3 extends over 15 amino acids.